This T cell receptor beta chain was sequenced for a study of CXCR3-negative and CXCR3-positive naive CD8 T cells. Per CD8+ T cell subset, triplicate sorts of some 280,000 cells each were done. CD45RO-CCR7+CD27+CD95- cells counted as naive CD8+ T cells. Overall study findings and caveats: The study found more hydrophobic TRB CDR3s in CXCR3-positive naive cells than in CXCR3-negative naive cells.

In regard to this clonotype: Its cognate antigen is unknown.

The germline CDR1 and CDR2 sequences are MRHNA and SNTAGT. The CDR3 has 15 amino acids. The method, 5' RACE with UMI labels, was used to prepare the TRB cDNA libraries. TCRdb reprocessed the 5' RACE reads and keeps a single row for each CDR3 protein, giving no DNA. The clone table shows around 88,000 distinct CDR3 sequences, with the ten largest holding approximately 1%. The chain has TRBV6-4 and TRBJ1-6; TCRdb names TRBD1, which stays unverified in the absence of DNA. This receptor was obtained from a human donor in good health. Some clones in this sample may be carry-over from other donors' samples. Sequencing input: naive CXCR3+ CD8+ T cells from blood. Regarding subset: CD45RO-CCR7+CD27+CD95- naive CD8+ T cells expressing CXCR3 (TNR3+). Here the CDR3 reads CASSDSGTGNSPLHF.